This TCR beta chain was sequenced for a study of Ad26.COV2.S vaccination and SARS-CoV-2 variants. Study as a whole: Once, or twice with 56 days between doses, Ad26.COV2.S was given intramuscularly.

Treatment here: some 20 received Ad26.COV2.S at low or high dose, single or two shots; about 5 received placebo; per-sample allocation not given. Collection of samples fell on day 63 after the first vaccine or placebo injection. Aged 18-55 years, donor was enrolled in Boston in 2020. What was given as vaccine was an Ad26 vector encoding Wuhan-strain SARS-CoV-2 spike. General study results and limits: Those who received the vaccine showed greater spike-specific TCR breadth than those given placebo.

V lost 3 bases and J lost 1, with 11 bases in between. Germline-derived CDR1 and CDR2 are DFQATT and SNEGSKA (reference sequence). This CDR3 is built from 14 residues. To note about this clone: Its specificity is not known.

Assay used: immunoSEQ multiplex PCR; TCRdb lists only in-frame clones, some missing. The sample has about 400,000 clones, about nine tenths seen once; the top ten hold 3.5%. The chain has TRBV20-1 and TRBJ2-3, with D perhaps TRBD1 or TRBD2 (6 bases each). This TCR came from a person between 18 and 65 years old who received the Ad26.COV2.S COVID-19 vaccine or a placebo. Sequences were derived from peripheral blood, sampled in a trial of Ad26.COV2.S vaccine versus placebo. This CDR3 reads CSASSGAGTDTQYF. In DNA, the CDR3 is TGCAGTGCTAGTTCGGGGGCCGGCACAGATACGCAGTATTTT.